The clone carrying this TCR beta chain appeared once. Its matching antigen is unknown. This sample was included in a study of cytomegalovirus exposure and HLA in healthy donors. Whole-study findings and limits: The authors later found most CMV-associated TCR beta chains appeared HLA-restricted.

Germline V gene lookup returns CDR1 GTSNPN and CDR2 SVGIG (reference sequence). Losses at the gene ends were 2 bases for V and 8 bases for J; bases not matched to a gene: 9. This CDR3 comprises 15 residues. 60 Vbeta and 13 Jbeta primers were used in PCR. Assay: immunoSEQ multiplex PCR; the TCRdb copy retains only in-frame clones and omits some. Of tens of thousands of clones listed, around three quarters are singletons. Sequencing input: PBMCs. This chain joins TRBV30 and TRBJ2-1; TRBD2 agrees at 10 bases. The receptor was derived from a man between 50 and 59 years old in good health and CMV-seronegative. The CDR3 spells CAWSILAGGWDEQFF. The CDR3 DNA reads as TGTGCCTGGAGTATATTAGCGGGGGGTTGGGATGAGCAGTTCTTC.